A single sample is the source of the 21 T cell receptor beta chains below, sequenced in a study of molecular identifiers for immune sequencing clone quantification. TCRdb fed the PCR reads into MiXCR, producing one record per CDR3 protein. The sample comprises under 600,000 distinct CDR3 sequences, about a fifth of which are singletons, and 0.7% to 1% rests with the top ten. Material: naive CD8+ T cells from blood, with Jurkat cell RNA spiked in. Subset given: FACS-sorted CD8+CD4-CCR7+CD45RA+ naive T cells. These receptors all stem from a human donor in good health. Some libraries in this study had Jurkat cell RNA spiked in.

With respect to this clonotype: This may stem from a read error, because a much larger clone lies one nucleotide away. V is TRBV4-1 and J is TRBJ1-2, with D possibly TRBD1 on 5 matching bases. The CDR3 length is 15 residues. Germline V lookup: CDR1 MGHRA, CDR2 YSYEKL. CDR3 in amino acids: CASSQDGANIYGHTF. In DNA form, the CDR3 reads TGCGCCAGCAGCCAAGATGGGGCAAACATCTATGGCCACACCTTC.

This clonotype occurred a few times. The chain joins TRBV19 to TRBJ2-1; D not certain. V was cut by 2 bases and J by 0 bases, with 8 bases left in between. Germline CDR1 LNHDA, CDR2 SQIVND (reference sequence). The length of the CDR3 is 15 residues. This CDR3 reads CASSILSHSYNEQFF. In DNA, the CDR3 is TGTGCCAGTAGTATACTCTCCCACTCCTACAATGAGCAGTTCTTC.

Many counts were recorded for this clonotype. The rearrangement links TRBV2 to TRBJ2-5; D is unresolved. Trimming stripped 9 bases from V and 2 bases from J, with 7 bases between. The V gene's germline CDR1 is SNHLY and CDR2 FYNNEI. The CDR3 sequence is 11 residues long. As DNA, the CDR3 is TGTGCCAGTCTAGGGCAAGAGACCCAGTACTTC. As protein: CASLGQETQYF. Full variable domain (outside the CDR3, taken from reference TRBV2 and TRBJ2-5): EPEVTQTPSHQVTQMGQEVILRCVPISNHLYFYWYRQILGQKVEFLVSFYNNEISEKSEIFDDQFSVERPDGSNFTLKIRSTKLEDSAMYFCASLGQETQYFGPGTRLLVL.

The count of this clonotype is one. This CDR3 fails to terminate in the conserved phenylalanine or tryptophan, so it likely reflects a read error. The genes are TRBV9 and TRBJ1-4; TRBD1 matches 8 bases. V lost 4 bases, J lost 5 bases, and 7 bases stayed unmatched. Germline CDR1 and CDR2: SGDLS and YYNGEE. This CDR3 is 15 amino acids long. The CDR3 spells CASSTGQAKNEKLFL. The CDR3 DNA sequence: TGTGCCAGCAGCACGGGACAGGCTAAAAATGAAAAACTGTTTCTT.

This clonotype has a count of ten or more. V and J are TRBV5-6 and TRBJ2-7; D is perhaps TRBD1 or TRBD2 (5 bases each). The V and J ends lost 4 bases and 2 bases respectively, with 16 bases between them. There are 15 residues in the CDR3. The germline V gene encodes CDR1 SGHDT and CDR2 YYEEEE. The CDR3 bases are TGTGCCAGCAGCCCACAGGAGGAACTACCCTACGAGCAGTACTTC. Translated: CASSPQEELPYEQYF. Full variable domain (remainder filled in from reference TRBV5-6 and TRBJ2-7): DAGVTQSPTHLIKTRGQQVTLRCSPKSGHDTVSWYQQALGQGPQFIFQYYEEEERQRGNFPDRFSGHQFPNYSSELNVNALLLGDSALYLCASSPQEELPYEQYFGPGTRLTVT.

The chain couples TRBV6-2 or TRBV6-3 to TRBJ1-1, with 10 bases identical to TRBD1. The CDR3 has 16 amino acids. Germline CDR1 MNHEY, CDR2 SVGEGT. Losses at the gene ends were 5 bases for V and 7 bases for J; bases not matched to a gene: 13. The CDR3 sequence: CASSRVRQGASHEAFF. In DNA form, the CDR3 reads TGTGCCAGCAGTAGAGTAAGACAGGGGGCCTCCCATGAAGCTTTCTTT.

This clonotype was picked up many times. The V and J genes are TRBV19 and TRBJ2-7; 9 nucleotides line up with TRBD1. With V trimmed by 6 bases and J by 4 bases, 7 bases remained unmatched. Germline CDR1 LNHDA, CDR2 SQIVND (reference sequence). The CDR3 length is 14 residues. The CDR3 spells CASSPTGGLYEQYF. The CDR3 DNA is TGTGCCAGTAGCCCGACAGGGGGTCTGTACGAGCAGTACTTC.

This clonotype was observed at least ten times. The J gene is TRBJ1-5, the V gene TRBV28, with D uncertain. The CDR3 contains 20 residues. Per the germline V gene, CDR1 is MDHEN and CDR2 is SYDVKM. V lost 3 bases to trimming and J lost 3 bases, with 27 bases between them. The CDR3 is CASSFLGPRGPEANNQPQHF. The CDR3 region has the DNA TGTGCCAGCAGTTTCTTGGGCCCCCGCGGACCGGAAGCGAACAATCAGCCCCAGCATTTT. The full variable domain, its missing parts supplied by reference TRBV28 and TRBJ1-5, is DVKVTQSSRYLVKRTGEKVFLECVQDMDHENMFWYRQDPGLGLRLIYFSYDVKMKEKGDIPEGYSVSREKKERFSLILESASTNQTSMYLCASSFLGPRGPEANNQPQHFGDGTRLSIL.

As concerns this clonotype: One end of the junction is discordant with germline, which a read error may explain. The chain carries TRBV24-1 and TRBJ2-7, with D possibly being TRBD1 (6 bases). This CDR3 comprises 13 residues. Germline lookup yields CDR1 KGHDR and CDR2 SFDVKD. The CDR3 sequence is CAARGTRGLEQYF. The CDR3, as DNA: TGTGCCGCCAGGGGAACCCGGGGTCTCGAGCAGTACTTC.

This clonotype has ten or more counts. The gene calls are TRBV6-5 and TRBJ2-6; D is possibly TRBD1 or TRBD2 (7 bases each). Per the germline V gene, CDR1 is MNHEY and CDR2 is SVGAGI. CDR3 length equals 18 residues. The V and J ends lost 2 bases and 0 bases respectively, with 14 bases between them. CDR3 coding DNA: TGTGCCAGCAGTTACCAGGGGGGGTTTAGCTCTGGGGCCAACGTCCTGACTTTC. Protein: CASSYQGGFSSGANVLTF.

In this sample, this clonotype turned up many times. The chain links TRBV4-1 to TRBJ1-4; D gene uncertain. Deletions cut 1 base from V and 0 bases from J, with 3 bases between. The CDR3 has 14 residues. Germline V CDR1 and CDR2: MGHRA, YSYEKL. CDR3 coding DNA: TGCGCCAGCAGCCAAGCACCAACTAATGAAAAACTGTTTTTT. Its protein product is CASSQAPTNEKLFF.

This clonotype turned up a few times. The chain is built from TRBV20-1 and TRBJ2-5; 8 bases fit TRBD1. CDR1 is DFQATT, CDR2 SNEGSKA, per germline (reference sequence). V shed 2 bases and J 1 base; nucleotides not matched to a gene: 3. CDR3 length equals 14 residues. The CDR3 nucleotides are TGCAGTGCTAGATCCGACAGGGGCCAAGAGACCCAGTACTTC. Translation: CSARSDRGQETQYF.

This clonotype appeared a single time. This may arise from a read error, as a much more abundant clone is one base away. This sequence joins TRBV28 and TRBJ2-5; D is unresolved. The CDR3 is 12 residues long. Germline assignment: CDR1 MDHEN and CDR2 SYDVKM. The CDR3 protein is CTSKAPQETQYF. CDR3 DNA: TGTACCAGCAAGGCTCCCCAAGAGACCCAGTACTTC.

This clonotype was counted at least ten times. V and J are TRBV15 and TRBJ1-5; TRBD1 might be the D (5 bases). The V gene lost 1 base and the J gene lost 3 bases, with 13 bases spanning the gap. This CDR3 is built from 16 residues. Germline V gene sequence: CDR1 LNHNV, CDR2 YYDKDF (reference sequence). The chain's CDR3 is CATSRAATGPNQPQHF. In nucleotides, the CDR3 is TGTGCCACCAGCAGAGCCGCTACAGGCCCCAATCAGCCCCAGCATTTT.

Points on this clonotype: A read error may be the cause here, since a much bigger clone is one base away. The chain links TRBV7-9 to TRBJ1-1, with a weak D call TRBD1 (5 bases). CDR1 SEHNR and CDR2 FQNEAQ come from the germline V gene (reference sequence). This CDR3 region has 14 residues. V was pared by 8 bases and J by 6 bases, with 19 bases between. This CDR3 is CASGSAGEGPEAFF. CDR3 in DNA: TGTGCCAGCGGCTCAGCGGGAGAGGGACCTGAAGCTTTCTTT.

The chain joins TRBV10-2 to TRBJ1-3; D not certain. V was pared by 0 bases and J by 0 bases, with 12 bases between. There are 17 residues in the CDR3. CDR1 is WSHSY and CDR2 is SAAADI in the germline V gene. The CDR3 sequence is CASSESPSLSSGNTIYF. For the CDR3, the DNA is TGCGCCAGCAGTGAGTCCCCCAGTTTGAGCTCTGGAAACACCATATATTTT.

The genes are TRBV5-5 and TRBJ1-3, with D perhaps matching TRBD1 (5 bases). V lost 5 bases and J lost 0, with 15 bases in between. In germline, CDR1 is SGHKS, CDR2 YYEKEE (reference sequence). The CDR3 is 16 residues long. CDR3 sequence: CASRSSGDLSGNTIYF. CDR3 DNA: TGTGCCAGCAGATCCTCCGGGGACCTCTCTGGAAACACCATATATTTT.

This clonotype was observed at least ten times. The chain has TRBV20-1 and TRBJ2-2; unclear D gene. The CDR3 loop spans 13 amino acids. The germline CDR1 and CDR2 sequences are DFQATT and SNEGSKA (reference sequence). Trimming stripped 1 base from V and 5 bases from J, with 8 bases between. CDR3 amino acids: CSARGLGTGELFF. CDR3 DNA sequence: TGCAGTGCTAGAGGGTTGGGTACCGGGGAGCTGTTTTTT.

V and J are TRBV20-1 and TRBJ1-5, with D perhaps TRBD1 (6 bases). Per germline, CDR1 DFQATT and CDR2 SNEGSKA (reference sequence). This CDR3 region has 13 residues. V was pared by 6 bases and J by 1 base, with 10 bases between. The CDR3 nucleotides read TGCAGTGCCGGGACAAAAAGCAATCAGCCCCAGCATTTT. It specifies CSAGTKSNQPQHF.

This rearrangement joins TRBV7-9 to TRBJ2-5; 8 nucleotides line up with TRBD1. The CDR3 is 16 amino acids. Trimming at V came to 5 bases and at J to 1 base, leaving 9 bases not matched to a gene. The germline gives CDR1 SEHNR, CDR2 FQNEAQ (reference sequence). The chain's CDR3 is CASSPGTGGRQETQYF. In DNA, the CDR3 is TGTGCCAGCAGCCCTGGGACAGGAGGTCGCCAAGAGACCCAGTACTTC.

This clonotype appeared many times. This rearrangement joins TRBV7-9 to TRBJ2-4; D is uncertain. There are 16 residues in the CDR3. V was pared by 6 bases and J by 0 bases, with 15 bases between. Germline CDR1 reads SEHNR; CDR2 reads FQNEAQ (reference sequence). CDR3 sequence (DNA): TGTGCCAGCAGTGGAGAAGGAGTTCTAGCCAAAAACATTCAGTACTTC. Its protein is CASSGEGVLAKNIQYF.